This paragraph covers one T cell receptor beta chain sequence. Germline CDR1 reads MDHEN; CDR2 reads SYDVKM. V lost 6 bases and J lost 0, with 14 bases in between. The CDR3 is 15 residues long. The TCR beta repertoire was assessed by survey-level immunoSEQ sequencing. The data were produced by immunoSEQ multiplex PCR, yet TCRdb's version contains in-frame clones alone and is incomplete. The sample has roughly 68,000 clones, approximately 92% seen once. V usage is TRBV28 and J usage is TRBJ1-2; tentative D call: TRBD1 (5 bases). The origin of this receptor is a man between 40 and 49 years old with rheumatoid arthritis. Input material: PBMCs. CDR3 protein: CASRVTGTANYGYTF. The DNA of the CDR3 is TGTGCCAGCAGGGTTACGGGGACCGCTAACTATGGCTACACCTTC.